This is a list of T cell receptor beta chains from one sample in a study of blood T cell repertoires in COVID-19. Produced via immunoSEQ multiplex PCR; TCRdb's table is partial and in-frame only. The sample yields tens of thousands of clones, roughly 89% seen once. Material: peripheral blood. These receptor sequences come from a woman older than 75 with acute or convalescent COVID-19. Each CDR3 is given with its conserved first and last residue. The order of the fields is clone size, J gene, D gene, V gene, CDR3 protein, CDR3 DNA. A D gene is named only where the DNA matches it firmly. Expanded clones get a size class; other rows say once, few or many, or leave the size out.

-	TRBJ1-1	TRBD1	TRBV11-3	CASSSTGTATEAFF	TGTGCCAGCAGCTCAACCGGGACAGCCACTGAAGCTTTCTTT
-	TRBJ1-2	-	TRBV6-5	CASSLDSRWGYTF	TGTGCCAGCAGTCTGGACAGTCGATGGGGCTACACCTTC
-	TRBJ1-2	TRBD1	TRBV5-4	CASSIGGLGYGYTF	TGTGCCAGCAGCATAGGGGGCCTGGGCTATGGCTACACCTTC
-	TRBJ1-3	-	TRBV3-1/TRBV3-2	CASSQSGDGSGNTIYF	TGTGCCAGCAGCCAATCAGGGGATGGCTCTGGAAACACCATATATTTT
-	TRBJ2-1	-	TRBV6-5	CASSYSGLVREQFF	TGTGCCAGCAGTTACTCGGGACTGGTCCGTGAGCAGTTCTTC
-	TRBJ1-2	TRBD1	TRBV30	CAWSAHRGSGYGYTF	TGTGCCTGGAGTGCCCACAGGGGAAGCGGCTATGGCTACACCTTC
-	TRBJ1-3	-	TRBV19	CATGRGPFSGNTIYF	TGTGCGACGGGGAGGGGACCATTCTCTGGAAACACCATATATTTT
-	TRBJ1-4	-	TRBV21-1	CATPTGATNEKLFF	TGTGCCACCCCGACAGGGGCAACTAATGAAAAACTGTTTTTT
-	TRBJ2-1	-	TRBV5-8	CASRGQPKFF	TGTGCCAGCAGAGGACAACCGAAGTTCTTC
-	TRBJ2-2	TRBD1	TRBV2	CASTAGTGESGTGELFF	TGTGCCAGCACCGCCGGGACAGGGGAATCGGGCACCGGGGAGCTGTTTTTT
-	TRBJ1-5	-	TRBV5-8	CASSFPGTGGNQPQHF	TGTGCCAGCAGCTTCCCGGGAACAGGAGGGAATCAGCCCCAGCATTTT
-	TRBJ1-1	TRBD1	TRBV5-1	CASSSGGYTEAFF	TGCGCCAGCAGCTCAGGGGGATACACTGAAGCTTTCTTT
-	TRBJ2-2	-	TRBV3-1/TRBV3-2	CASSHVNTGELFF	TGTGCCAGCAGCCACGTTAACACCGGGGAGCTGTTTTTT
once	TRBJ1-6	TRBD1	TRBV6-6	CASSPGTVNSPLHF	TGTGCCAGCAGTCCCGGGACAGTGAATTCACCCCTCCACTTT
-	TRBJ1-5	TRBD1	TRBV7-2	CASSPSGTVNQPQHF	TGTGCCAGCAGCCCAAGTGGGACAGTCAATCAGCCCCAGCATTTT
-	TRBJ2-7	TRBD1	TRBV5-1	CASSGGTGNYEQYF	TGCGCCAGCAGCGGTGGGACAGGGAACTACGAGCAGTACTTC
-	TRBJ2-3	TRBD1	TRBV5-1	CASSPPLDRGQADTQYF	TGCGCCAGCAGCCCCCCGTTAGACAGGGGGCAAGCAGATACGCAGTATTTT
-	TRBJ2-5	TRBD1	TRBV3-1/TRBV3-2	CASSHGTGSQETQYF	TGTGCCAGCAGCCACGGGACAGGGTCCCAAGAGACCCAGTACTTC
-	TRBJ2-3	-	TRBV5-1	CASSPIARDTQYF	TGCGCCAGCAGCCCTATAGCGCGAGATACGCAGTATTTT
-	TRBJ1-2	-	TRBV4-2	CASSQDSQGGTNYGYTF	TGTGCCAGCAGCCAAGATAGCCAGGGTGGGACTAACTATGGCTACACCTTC
-	TRBJ1-6	TRBD1	TRBV19	CASSMQGVGSPLHF	TGTGCCAGTAGTATGCAGGGGGTAGGGTCACCCCTCCACTTT
few	TRBJ2-5	-	TRBV7-6	CASSGRRGEKETQYF	TGTGCCAGCAGCGGCCGCAGGGGAGAGAAAGAGACCCAGTACTTC
-	TRBJ1-2	-	TRBV5-1	CASSLGWQSNGYTF	TGCGCCAGCAGCTTGGGCTGGCAGTCGAATGGCTACACCTTC
-	TRBJ2-2	TRBD1	TRBV19	CASSWTGNYNTGELFF	TGTGCCAGTAGTTGGACAGGGAACTATAACACCGGGGAGCTGTTTTTT
once	TRBJ2-1	TRBD2	TRBV10-3	CATGGSGGTSYNEQFF	TGTGCCACTGGGGGAAGCGGGGGGACTTCCTACAATGAGCAGTTCTTC
once	TRBJ2-2	-	TRBV29-1	CSVGQGLDTGELFF	TGCAGCGTTGGGCAGGGGTTGGACACCGGGGAGCTGTTTTTT
-	TRBJ1-2	-	TRBV6-5	CASSSPQENYGYTF	TGTGCCAGCAGTTCCCCCCAAGAGAACTATGGCTACACCTTC
once	TRBJ1-5	TRBD1	TRBV18	CASSLRGQGAGRSNQPQHF	TGTGCCAGCTCACTTCGGGGACAGGGGGCTGGAAGGAGCAATCAGCCCCAGCATTTT
few	TRBJ1-3	-	TRBV2	CASKGRGYSGNTIYF	TGTGCCAGCAAAGGAAGGGGGTACTCTGGAAACACCATATATTTT
once	TRBJ2-4	-	TRBV3-1/TRBV3-2	CASSQEPGFRDIQYF	TGTGCCAGCAGCCAAGAACCGGGGTTTCGGGACATTCAGTACTTC
-	TRBJ2-5	-	TRBV28	CASSSSGQGQETQYF	TGTGCCAGCAGTTCCTCCGGGCAGGGACAAGAGACCCAGTACTTC
-	TRBJ2-5	-	TRBV18	CASSPRQQETQYF	TGTGCCAGCTCACCACGACAGCAAGAGACCCAGTACTTC
-	TRBJ2-3	TRBD2	TRBV3-1/TRBV3-2	CASSQEWRLAGGPGDTQYF	TGTGCCAGCAGCCAAGAATGGCGACTAGCGGGGGGCCCCGGGGATACGCAGTATTTT
-	TRBJ1-2	-	TRBV6-1	CASSEAGGTYGYTF	TGTGCCAGCAGTGAAGCGGGAGGGACATATGGCTACACCTTC
-	TRBJ2-7	-	TRBV6-1	CATSPGPYEQYF	TGTGCCACCTCGCCAGGGCCCTACGAGCAGTACTTC
-	TRBJ2-5	-	TRBV18	CASSPTLGPETQYF	TGTGCCAGCTCACCAACTTTGGGGCCAGAGACCCAGTACTTC
-	TRBJ1-3	TRBD1	TRBV3-1/TRBV3-2	CASSHRLGTGRNTIYF	TGTGCCAGCAGCCATAGGCTTGGGACAGGCCGAAACACCATATATTTT
-	TRBJ2-3	TRBD1	TRBV5-1	CASSLPDRGQGTSDTQYF	TGCGCCAGCAGCTTACCCGACCGAGGACAGGGGACGTCAGATACGCAGTATTTT
-	TRBJ1-5	-	TRBV7-8	CASSSMSGYNQPQHF	TGTGCCAGCAGCTCTATGTCAGGATACAATCAGCCCCAGCATTTT
-	TRBJ1-6	TRBD1	TRBV28	CASSDPGQTPNSPLHF	TGTGCCAGCAGCGATCCGGGACAGACACCCAATTCACCCCTCCACTTT
once	TRBJ2-1	-	TRBV3-1/TRBV3-2	CASSQDSGALGREQFF	TGTGCCAGCAGCCAAGATTCGGGCGCTCTGGGGCGTGAGCAGTTCTTC
-	TRBJ1-5	TRBD1	TRBV6-6	CASSSGQGGQPQHF	TGTGCCAGCAGTTCCGGACAGGGGGGTCAGCCCCAGCATTTT
-	TRBJ2-1	TRBD2	TRBV10-2	CASCAGLAGLNEQFF	TGCGCCAGCTGCGCCGGCTTAGCGGGGCTCAATGAGCAGTTCTTC
-	TRBJ1-1	-	TRBV6-6	CASSNAGEGAFF	TGTGCCAGCAGTAACGCAGGCGAGGGAGCTTTCTTT
once	TRBJ1-1	-	TRBV12-3/TRBV12-4	CASSETANTEAFF	TGTGCCAGCAGCGAAACAGCGAACACTGAAGCTTTCTTT
once	TRBJ2-7	-	TRBV21-1	CASSKERLGHGRSYEQYF	TGTGCCAGCAGCAAAGAACGATTAGGACACGGGCGAAGCTACGAGCAGTACTTC
-	TRBJ2-1	TRBD2	TRBV29-1	CSARSGDSEQFF	TGCAGCGCCCGTAGCGGGGATAGTGAGCAGTTCTTC